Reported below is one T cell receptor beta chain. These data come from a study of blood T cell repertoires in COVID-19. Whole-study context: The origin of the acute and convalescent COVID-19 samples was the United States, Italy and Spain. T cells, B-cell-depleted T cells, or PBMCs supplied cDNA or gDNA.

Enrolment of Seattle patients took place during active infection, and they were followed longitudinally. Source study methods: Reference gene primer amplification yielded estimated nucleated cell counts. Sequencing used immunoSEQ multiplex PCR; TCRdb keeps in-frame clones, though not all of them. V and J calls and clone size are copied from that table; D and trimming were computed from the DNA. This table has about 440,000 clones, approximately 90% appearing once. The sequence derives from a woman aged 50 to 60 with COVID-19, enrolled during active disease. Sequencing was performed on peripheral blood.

DNA for the CDR3: TGTGCCAGCAGCGTAGCGGGGGGAAAATATGGCTACACCTTC. This translates into CASSVAGGKYGYTF. The chain links TRBV9 to TRBJ1-2; weak D call: TRBD1 (5 bases). CDR3 length: 14 residues. Trimming took off 0 bases at V and 5 bases at J, with 11 bases between the two ends. Germline V lookup: CDR1 SGDLS, CDR2 YYNGEE. Variable domain in full (rest from reference TRBV9 and TRBJ1-2): DSGVTQTPKHLITATGQRVTLRCSPRSGDLSVYWYQQSLDQGLQFLIQYYNGEERAKGNILERFSAQQFPDLHSELNLSSLELGDSALYFCASSVAGGKYGYTFGSGTRLTVV.